This T cell receptor (beta chain) was captured by sequencing in a study of cytomegalovirus exposure and HLA in healthy donors. The PCR was carried out with 60 Vbeta primers and 13 Jbeta primers. Libraries were prepared by immunoSEQ multiplex PCR; TCRdb keeps only in-frame clonotypes and omits some of them. The profile shows roughly 50,000 clones, more than 70% of them singletons. This clone has more than one count but fewer than ten. CDR1 SGDLS and CDR2 YYNGEE come from the germline V gene. The CDR3 has 15 residues. V shed 2 bases, J shed 8 bases, and the junction held 9 bases outside the gene matches.

This receptor was obtained from a woman in her late teens or twenties in good health and CMV-seronegative. Sequenced input: PBMCs. The chain uses TRBV9 and TRBJ1-2; 10 nucleotides line up with TRBD1. The CDR3 is CASSVLPGQGFGYTF. CDR3 nucleotides: TGTGCCAGCAGCGTCCTACCGGGACAGGGGTTCGGCTACACCTTC.